One T cell receptor (beta chain) is described in this entry. Its antigen target is currently unknown. There are no base qualities to consult, and no much larger clone falls within one base. These reads were obtained on an Illumina HiSeq 1500. In-frame beta chains were kept once TCRdb had trimmed the public reads at Q25 with fastp and called clones with MiXCR. All rows with the same CDR3 protein become a single entry with the most common DNA and genes. This sample comprises more than 400,000 distinct CDR3 sequences, less than 30% of them detected only once. The top ten constitute over 10% of the sample. The record originates from a study of T cell repertoires in cytomegalovirus infection (dated by TCRdb to between 2017 and 2020). Notes on the research overall: Donor HLA type was relevant to the analysis, because carriage of CMV infection together with the matching HLA type was indicated by public TCR beta signatures.

Its CDR3 holds 15 amino acids, cysteine through phenylalanine. The DNA shown is the 45-base CDR3, in frame from base 1. Ends trimmed: V by 0 bases, J by 7 bases; bases unmatched to a gene: 12. CDR1 and CDR2 (DFQATT, SNEGSKA) derive from the germline V gene (reference sequence). Paper-wide results and their limitations: In the ex vivo response, HLA-C-restricted CMV-specific TCR beta clonotypes were dominant, and in two of eight donors the single most frequent clonotype came from this HLA-C-restricted group. In both this cohort and an independent cohort of more than 350 donors, the cumulative frequency of public TCR beta family members distinguished carriers of CMV infection plus the relevant HLA type.

The chain uses TRBV20-1 and TRBJ2-7; 7 bases in between match TRBD1. Sequences were obtained from PBMCs. The TCR sequence derives from a human donor in good health (CMV status not recorded). Some clones in this sample may be carry-over from other donors' samples. The CDR3 has the sequence CSARDREGGQWEQYF. Read as DNA, the sequence is TGCAGTGCTAGAGATCGGGAAGGGGGCCAATGGGAGCAGTACTTC.